The 26 T cell receptor beta chains below come from one sample, sequenced in a study of PD-L1 blockade in urothelial cancer. The table came from immunoSEQ multiplex PCR; TCRdb's copy has only in-frame clones and leaves some out. This sample yields 48,000 or so clones, of which more than 80% are seen a single time; approximately 10% belongs to the top ten. Time point of the sample: peripheral blood 6 weeks after treatment start. Sequenced here: PBMCs, sampled around atezolizumab (anti-PD-L1) treatment. The receptors here all came from a man between 65 and 85 years old with urothelial cancer.

V gene TRBV6-4 combines with J gene TRBJ2-1; 13 bases are a match to TRBD2. V lost 3 bases and J lost 9; bases outside the gene matches: 5. This CDR3 spans 15 amino acids. Germline loops: CDR1 MRHNA, CDR2 SNTAGT. CDR3 sequence reads: CASSEGLAGVSEQFF. As DNA, the CDR3 is TGTGCCAGCAGTGAAGGACTAGCGGGAGTAAGTGAGCAGTTCTTC.

The chain carries TRBV5-6 and TRBJ2-7; 11 positions match TRBD1. From germline, CDR1 is SGHDT and CDR2 YYEEEE. After removal of 4 bases from V and 4 bases from J, the junction contained 4 bases not matched to a gene. This CDR3 spans 14 amino acids. The CDR3 here is CASSPGQGEYEQYF. The CDR3 nucleotides read TGTGCCAGCAGCCCGGGACAGGGGGAGTACGAGCAGTACTTC.

V usage is TRBV5-1 and J usage is TRBJ2-7; 9 positions agree with TRBD1. In germline, CDR1 is SGHRS, CDR2 YFSETQ. Unmatched junction bases numbered 6, after V lost 2 bases and J lost 0 bases. This CDR3 is 16 amino acids long. This CDR3 reads CASSLTGTGSSYEQYF. The CDR3 bases are TGCGCCAGCAGCTTAACCGGGACAGGGAGCTCCTACGAGCAGTACTTC. Filled out from reference TRBV5-1 and TRBJ2-7, the complete variable domain reads KAGVTQTPRYLIKTRGQQVTLSCSPISGHRSVSWYQQTPGQGLQFLFEYFSETQRNKGNFPGRFSGRQFSNSRSEMNVSTLELGDSALYLCASSLTGTGSSYEQYFGPGTRLTVT.

V and J are TRBV30 and TRBJ2-3; no reliable D call. The CDR3 has 17 amino acids. Trimming shortened V by 0 bases and J by 2 bases, and 18 bases separated the two germline ends. Germline values: CDR1 GTSNPN, CDR2 SVGIG (reference sequence). CDR3 amino acids: CAWSVLSQSPFTDTQYF. The CDR3 DNA is TGTGCCTGGAGTGTACTAAGCCAGTCTCCCTTCACAGATACGCAGTATTTT. The full variable domain, with the rest looked up from reference TRBV30 and TRBJ2-3, is SQTIHQWPATLVQPVGSPLSLECTVEGTSNPNLYWYRQAAGRGLQLLFYSVGIGQISSEVPQNLSASRPQDRQFILSSKKLLLSDSGFYLCAWSVLSQSPFTDTQYFGPGTRLTVL.

This chain links TRBV19 with TRBJ2-3; no clear D gene. Trimming removed 5 bases at V and 2 bases at J, with 8 bases between. The CDR3 totals 13 residues. CDR1 LNHDA and CDR2 SQIVND come from the germline V gene (reference sequence). This CDR3 reads CASSSEYTDTQYF. The CDR3 DNA is TGTGCCAGTAGTTCGGAGTACACAGATACGCAGTATTTT.

The rearrangement links TRBV28 to TRBJ2-2; 7 nucleotides align to TRBD1. The germline V gene has CDR1 MDHEN and CDR2 SYDVKM. This CDR3 is 15 amino acids long. J lost 5 bases, V lost 5 bases, and 8 bases had no gene match. As DNA, the CDR3 is TGTGCCAGCAGTACGACAGGGTGGAGAACCGGGGAGCTGTTTTTT. As protein: CASSTTGWRTGELFF.

The chain is built from TRBV29-1 and TRBJ2-1; D might be TRBD2 (5 bases). Trimming took 6 bases from V and 8 from J, leaving 14 bases between them. The CDR3 covers 12 residues. Per the germline V gene, CDR1 is SQVTM and CDR2 is ANQGSEA. As DNA, the CDR3 is TGCAGCGTCCATGACTGGACTGATGAGCAGTTCTTC. This sequence encodes CSVHDWTDEQFF.

The CDR3 DNA sequence: TGTGCCAGCAGACTGACAAATAGCAATCAGCCCCAGCATTTT. It encodes CASRLTNSNQPQHF. This chain connects TRBV28 to TRBJ1-5; no firm D call. CDR1 MDHEN and CDR2 SYDVKM come from the germline V gene. V lost 6 bases and J 0 bases, leaving 9 bases between the germline ends. This CDR3 is built from 14 residues.

This clone has a handful of counts. V usage is TRBV2 and J usage is TRBJ2-3; TRBD1 aligns across 7 bases. The CDR3 loop spans 14 amino acids. V was clipped by 8 bases and J by 6 bases; unmatched bases: 11. Germline CDR1 SNHLY, CDR2 FYNNEI. This CDR3 reads CASSPLGTADTQYF. The CDR3 region has the DNA TGTGCCAGCTCTCCATTGGGGACAGCGGATACGCAGTATTTT.

The chain carries TRBV19 and TRBJ1-2, with a tentative D call TRBD1 (6 bases). The CDR3 consists of 15 residues. Trimming removed 7 bases from V and 2 bases from J, with 17 bases in between. Germline V gives CDR1 LNHDA, CDR2 SQIVND (reference sequence). This CDR3 is CASTPGAGENYGYTF. CDR3 sequence (DNA): TGTGCCAGTACCCCGGGCGCAGGGGAGAACTATGGCTACACCTTC.

The V and J genes are TRBV27 and TRBJ2-3; D uncertain. The germline gives CDR1 MNHEY, CDR2 SMNVEV (reference sequence). This CDR3 contains 14 residues. Trimming removed 2 bases from V and 4 bases from J, with 10 bases in between. The CDR3 loop is CASSLLDRADTQYF. The CDR3 DNA is TGTGCCAGCAGTTTACTAGATCGGGCAGATACGCAGTATTTT.

V gene TRBV5-1 combines with J gene TRBJ2-2, with 7 bases fitting TRBD1. CDR3 size: 15 residues. V was clipped by 5 bases and J by 6 bases; unmatched bases: 10. The germline CDR1 and CDR2 sequences are SGHRS and YFSETQ. The CDR3 sequence: CASRSDPTGPGELFF. CDR3 bases: TGCGCCAGCAGGTCCGACCCGACAGGGCCCGGGGAGCTGTTTTTT.

In this sample, this clone turned up once. The chain combines TRBV10-3 with TRBJ1-2, with D tentatively TRBD1 (6 bases). CDR3 length: 12 amino acids. Germline-derived CDR1 and CDR2 are ENHRY and SYGVKD. Trimming took 6 bases from V and 8 from J, leaving 13 bases between them. DNA for the CDR3: TGTGCCATCAGGGAAGGGGACAACGGCTACACCTTC. The encoded protein is CAIREGDNGYTF.

This clone was picked up one time. The V gene is TRBV5-1, the J gene TRBJ1-4; 8 nucleotides align to TRBD1. This CDR3 is 15 amino acids long. V trimming: 5 bases; J trimming: 2 bases; junction bases outside the gene matches: 5. CDR1 and CDR2 (germline): SGHRS, YFSETQ. CDR3 loop: CASRLTGDTNEKLFF. The CDR3, as DNA: TGCGCCAGCAGGTTGACAGGGGACACTAATGAAAAACTGTTTTTT. Using reference TRBV5-1 and TRBJ1-4 for the parts outside the CDR3, the full variable domain is KAGVTQTPRYLIKTRGQQVTLSCSPISGHRSVSWYQQTPGQGLQFLFEYFSETQRNKGNFPGRFSGRQFSNSRSEMNVSTLELGDSALYLCASRLTGDTNEKLFFGSGTQLSVL.

In this sample, this clone turned up a few times. The CDR3 DNA reads TGTGCCAGCAGTTCCACCGCGACAGGGAATCAGCCCCAGCATTTT. It translates to CASSSTATGNQPQHF. The V call is TRBV27, the J call TRBJ1-5; 7 bases are a match to TRBD1. V was pared by 4 bases and J by 4 bases, with 7 bases of the junction left unmatched. Germline V gene lookup returns CDR1 MNHEY and CDR2 SMNVEV (reference sequence). The CDR3 totals 15 residues.

This clone turned up a few times. The genes are TRBV9 and TRBJ1-1, with D possibly being TRBD1 (5 bases). This CDR3 spans 13 amino acids. CDR1 and CDR2 from the germline V gene are SGDLS and YYNGEE. The ends were cut back, 0 bases at V and 6 bases at J, with 9 bases in the middle. This chain's CDR3 is CASSVAGGAEAFF. DNA of the CDR3: TGTGCCAGCAGCGTAGCGGGGGGGGCTGAAGCTTTCTTT.

This clone was seen a few times. V is TRBV5-4 and J is TRBJ2-5, with a weak D call TRBD2 (5 bases). Per the germline V gene, CDR1 is SGHNT and CDR2 is YYREEE (reference sequence). This CDR3 has 15 amino acids. Trimming removed 0 bases from V and 2 bases from J, with 11 bases in between. CDR3 sequence (DNA): TGTGCCAGCAGCTTGGATCTAGCTATACAAGAGACCCAGTACTTC. Protein sequence: CASSLDLAIQETQYF.

The chain couples TRBV5-4 to TRBJ2-1; D is possibly TRBD2 (6 bases). The CDR3 spans 14 residues. Germline values: CDR1 SGHNT, CDR2 YYREEE (reference sequence). Deletions cut 0 bases from V and 4 bases from J, with 8 bases between. Here the CDR3 DNA reads TGTGCCAGCAGCTTGGTGGCGGGGTACAATGAGCAGTTCTTC. Its translation: CASSLVAGYNEQFF.

This chain connects TRBV30 to TRBJ2-7; D perhaps matches TRBD2 (7 bases). Trimming removed 5 bases from V and 9 bases from J, with 23 bases in between. The CDR3 totals 14 residues. The germline CDR1 and CDR2 sequences are GTSNPN and SVGIG (reference sequence). CDR3 residues: CAWARKGGDLGQYF. CDR3 DNA: TGTGCCTGGGCGCGGAAAGGGGGGGACTTAGGGCAGTACTTC.

This chain links TRBV28 with TRBJ1-2, with 7 bases that match TRBD1. The ends lost 5 bases at V and 7 bases at J; junction bases unmatched: 4. Germline V gene lookup returns CDR1 MDHEN and CDR2 SYDVKM. The CDR3 covers 12 residues. The CDR3 DNA reads TGTGCCAGCAGTCCCAGGGGGGCTGGCTACACCTTC. This translates into CASSPRGAGYTF.

The chain carries TRBV27 and TRBJ1-1; D possibly corresponds to TRBD1 (6 bases). Trimming removed 5 bases at V and 8 bases at J, with 15 bases between. The germline V gene has CDR1 MNHEY and CDR2 SMNVEV (reference sequence). The CDR3 has 13 residues. Written as DNA, the CDR3 is TGTGCCAGCAGTGTGGGACAACCATACGAAGCTTTCTTT. The encoded protein is CASSVGQPYEAFF.

CDR3 coding DNA: TGTGCCCTTGCACGGGGGAGAGACGGTGAGCAGTTCTTC. The encoded protein is CALARGRDGEQFF. The chain has TRBV5-4 and TRBJ2-1, with D possibly being TRBD2 (6 bases). This CDR3 spans 13 amino acids. V lost 10 bases to trimming and J lost 9 bases, with 20 bases between them. The germline V gene encodes CDR1 SGHNT and CDR2 YYREEE (reference sequence).

V usage is TRBV11-2 and J usage is TRBJ2-5; D is possibly TRBD1 (5 bases). Trimming took 0 bases from V and 5 from J, leaving 7 bases between them. Germline CDR1 reads SGHAT; CDR2 reads FQNNGV. The CDR3 covers 13 residues. Written as DNA, the CDR3 is TGTGCCAGCAGCTTAGATCCAGGGGAGACCCAGTACTTC. This sequence encodes CASSLDPGETQYF.

This chain links TRBV2 with TRBJ2-5; no definite D call. The CDR3 length is 14 residues. Trimming removed 0 bases from V and 3 bases from J, with 8 bases in between. Germline V gene sequence: CDR1 SNHLY, CDR2 FYNNEI. CDR3 residues: CASSEAWSKETQYF. The CDR3 DNA sequence: TGTGCCAGCAGTGAAGCGTGGAGCAAAGAGACCCAGTACTTC. Together with reference TRBV2 and TRBJ2-5, the CDR3 gives the full variable domain: EPEVTQTPSHQVTQMGQEVILRCVPISNHLYFYWYRQILGQKVEFLVSFYNNEISEKSEIFDDQFSVERPDGSNFTLKIRSTKLEDSAMYFCASSEAWSKETQYFGPGTRLLVL.

The chain recombines TRBV7-9 with TRBJ1-6; 8 bases match TRBD1. The germline gives CDR1 SEHNR, CDR2 FQNEAQ (reference sequence). V was pared by 5 bases and J by 10 bases, with 7 bases of the junction left unmatched. The CDR3 totals 14 residues. The CDR3 spells CASSAGQGQSPLHF. The CDR3 DNA reads TGTGCCAGCAGCGCAGGACAGGGTCAGTCACCCCTCCACTTT.

The V and J genes are TRBV6-5 and TRBJ2-1; no clear D. The germline V gene has CDR1 MNHEY and CDR2 SVGAGI. V was pared by 2 bases and J by 8 bases, with 19 bases between. The CDR3 is made up of 16 amino acids. CDR3 in DNA: TGTGCCAGCAGTTACCTGACCACCATACCAAGCGATGAGCAGTTCTTC. Translating gives CASSYLTTIPSDEQFF.